This T cell receptor beta chain derives from a study of blood T cell repertoires in COVID-19. Study context: Sources were T cells, B-cell-depleted T cells, or PBMCs; the material itself was cDNA or gDNA.

The V gene's germline CDR1 is ENHRY and CDR2 SYGVKD. The ends were cut back, 3 bases at V and 0 bases at J, with 5 bases in the middle. The CDR3 length is 13 residues. Sequencing used immunoSEQ multiplex PCR; TCRdb keeps in-frame clones, though not all of them. Among some 110,000 clones listed, over 80% were seen once. Specimen: peripheral blood. The sequence came from a man aged 25-45 years with acute or convalescent COVID-19. The J gene is TRBJ1-2, the V gene TRBV10-3; D remains unclear. The CDR3 nucleotides are TGTGCCATCAGTGACGGAGCTAACTATGGCTACACCTTC. This translates into CAISDGANYGYTF.